This passage covers 31 T cell receptor beta chains from one sample sequenced in a study of CXCR3-negative and CXCR3-positive naive CD8 T cells. The study made its TRB cDNA libraries by 5' RACE, adding UMI labels. TCRdb re-called the 5' RACE reads; one entry per CDR3 protein, DNA not given. The sample table includes under 70,000 distinct CDR3 sequences. Material for sequencing was memory CD8+ T cells from blood. Source of these receptors: a human donor in good health. Some clones in this sample may be carry-over from other donors' samples.

J is TRBJ2-7 and V is TRBV4-3; TCRdb picks TRBD1, but there is no DNA to check that call. Per germline, CDR1 LGHNA and CDR2 YSLEER. The CDR3 contains 15 residues. CDR3 in amino acids: CASSQTTRGPYEQYF.

V gene TRBV7-6 combines with J gene TRBJ2-5; TCRdb proposes TRBD2, but this gene call is untestable without DNA. The CDR3 length is 14 residues. The germline V gene has CDR1 SGHVS and CDR2 FNYEAQ. CDR3 protein: CASSSGGLQETQYF.

J is TRBJ2-1 and V is TRBV28; TCRdb proposes TRBD2, but this gene call is untestable without DNA. Germline CDR1 reads MDHEN; CDR2 reads SYDVKM. The CDR3 spans 15 residues. The CDR3 sequence: CASSWTSGGYNEQFF. The variable domain in full, with the rest retrieved from reference TRBV28 and TRBJ2-1, is DVKVTQSSRYLVKRTGEKVFLECVQDMDHENMFWYRQDPGLGLRLIYFSYDVKMKEKGDIPEGYSVSREKKERFSLILESASTNQTSMYLCASSWTSGGYNEQFFGPGTRLTVL.

This chain uses TRBV2 with TRBJ1-1; TCRdb proposes TRBD1, but this gene call is untestable without DNA. Per germline, CDR1 SNHLY and CDR2 FYNNEI. The CDR3 is 13 amino acids. CDR3 sequence reads: CASSELGGTEAFF.

The V and J genes are TRBV29-1 and TRBJ2-7; there is no DNA to check the TCRdb D call of TRBD1. Germline V CDR1 and CDR2: SQVTM, ANQGSEA. The CDR3 is made up of 14 amino acids. CDR3 amino acids: CSVVPQDSNYEQYF.

This chain connects TRBV20-1 to TRBJ2-5. The V gene's germline CDR1 is DFQATT and CDR2 SNEGSKA (reference sequence). The CDR3 runs to 13 residues. The CDR3 here is CSAKAWGQETQYF.

The chain is built from TRBV6-2 or TRBV6-3 and TRBJ2-2; TCRdb proposes TRBD1, but this gene call is untestable without DNA. Germline-derived CDR1 and CDR2 are MNHEY and SVGEGT. The CDR3 contains 17 residues. The CDR3 is CASSYTLDRGPTGELFF.

V and J are TRBV29-1 and TRBJ2-7; TCRdb outputs TRBD1, but without DNA this stays unchecked. This CDR3 has 13 residues. The germline V gene has CDR1 SQVTM and CDR2 ANQGSEA. The CDR3 region is CSVLSGGRDEQYF.

V is TRBV25-1 and J is TRBJ2-1; TCRdb indicates TRBD2, and absent DNA this call remains unverified. Germline CDR1 reads MGHDK; CDR2 reads SYGVNS. There are 15 residues in the CDR3. The CDR3 region is CASSGASGESNEQFF.

V is TRBV11-2 and J is TRBJ2-1; the TCRdb D gene call, TRBD2, has no DNA to confirm it. This CDR3 comprises 16 residues. The germline CDR1 and CDR2 sequences are SGHAT and FQNNGV. The CDR3 loop is CASKSRTSSSYNEQFF.

The V gene is TRBV29-1, the J gene TRBJ2-1; lacking DNA, the TRBD1 call made by TCRdb goes unchecked. The germline gives CDR1 SQVTM, CDR2 ANQGSEA. This CDR3 is 11 amino acids long. CDR3 sequence reads: CSPRVRDEQFF.

The chain has TRBV15 and TRBJ2-7. The germline CDR1 and CDR2 sequences are LNHNV and YYDKDF (reference sequence). The CDR3 length is 13 residues. CDR3 sequence reads: CATSTALGYEQYF.

The rearrangement joins TRBV29-1 to TRBJ2-5; TCRdb proposes TRBD1, but this gene call is untestable without DNA. Germline V CDR1 and CDR2: SQVTM, ANQGSEA. The CDR3 runs to 13 residues. The CDR3 here is CSVEDSGGETQYF.

The chain recombines TRBV6-5 with TRBJ2-7. Germline V gene lookup returns CDR1 MNHEY and CDR2 SVGAGI. The CDR3 loop spans 13 amino acids. The CDR3 region is CASSSAFRIEQYF.

The chain recombines TRBV7-6 with TRBJ2-1; the TRBD2 assignment by TCRdb is unverifiable without DNA. CDR1 and CDR2 (germline): SGHVS, FNYEAQ. There are 16 residues in the CDR3. CDR3 residues: CASSFELASLFHEQFF.

The V gene is TRBV5-6, the J gene TRBJ2-7; TCRdb's D gene call, TRBD1, goes unchecked for lack of DNA. Germline CDR1 is SGHDT and CDR2 is YYEEEE. This CDR3 has 15 amino acids. This CDR3 is CASSRGDSLSYEQYF.

This chain connects TRBV11-2 to TRBJ2-2. Germline assignment: CDR1 SGHAT and CDR2 FQNNGV. The CDR3 totals 11 residues. CDR3 sequence reads: CASSLLRELFF.

The genes are TRBV11-2 and TRBJ1-1; TCRdb's D call of TRBD1 is untestable without DNA. The CDR3 contains 12 residues. CDR1 and CDR2 from the germline V gene are SGHAT and FQNNGV. This chain's CDR3 is CASSPGQGEAFF.

This chain uses TRBV29-1 with TRBJ2-4. CDR1 is SQVTM, CDR2 ANQGSEA, per germline. The CDR3 runs to 15 residues. The CDR3 region is CSVDTVGDAKNIQYF.

The chain recombines TRBV3-1 with TRBJ2-1; TCRdb outputs TRBD1, but without DNA this stays unchecked. The CDR3 is made up of 15 amino acids. Germline V CDR1 and CDR2: LGHDT, YNNKEL (reference sequence). CDR3 residues: CASSQDGGWTNEQFF.

This sequence joins TRBV12-3 or TRBV12-4 and TRBJ1-6. This CDR3 has 15 amino acids. CDR3: CASSLLEARVSPLHF.

This chain links TRBV5-1 with TRBJ2-7; checking the TCRdb D call of TRBD2 is not possible without DNA. The CDR3 spans 16 residues. Germline-derived CDR1 and CDR2 are SGHRS and YFSETQ. This CDR3 is CASTRGLDSDGYEQYF.

The V and J genes are TRBV7-9 and TRBJ2-1. CDR1 is SEHNR and CDR2 is FQNEAQ in the germline V gene (reference sequence). The CDR3 has 14 residues. This CDR3 is CASATPRSNNEQFF.

The gene calls are TRBV18 and TRBJ2-1; the TCRdb call, TRBD2, lacks DNA for checking. Germline V gene data show CDR1 as KGHSH and CDR2 as LQKENI. This CDR3 has 15 amino acids. The CDR3 spells CASSTTSGGEDEQFF.

J is TRBJ1-2 and V is TRBV15; with no DNA, the TCRdb D assignment of TRBD1 cannot be verified. The CDR3 is 15 residues long. Germline CDR1 is LNHNV and CDR2 is YYDKDF (reference sequence). The chain's CDR3 is CATSRDLGRGRGYAF.

The chain joins TRBV12-5 to TRBJ2-7; TCRdb selects TRBD2, and the lack of DNA leaves this call unchecked. Per the germline V gene, CDR1 is LGHNT and CDR2 is FRNRAP. The CDR3 runs 16 residues. CDR3 region: CASGSGLGFPTYEQYF.

The gene calls are TRBV29-1 and TRBJ2-3; TCRdb lists TRBD1, though no DNA is available to test this call. CDR1 and CDR2 (germline): SQVTM, ANQGSEA. This CDR3 comprises 13 residues. The CDR3: CSSGGGSTDTQYF.

The chain joins TRBV28 to TRBJ2-3; no DNA is available, so the TRBD1 call from TCRdb remains unchecked. Germline CDR1 reads MDHEN; CDR2 reads SYDVKM. The CDR3 loop spans 15 amino acids. CDR3 in amino acids: CASSVQRGSTVTQYF. Using reference TRBV28 and TRBJ2-3 for the parts outside the CDR3, the full variable domain is DVKVTQSSRYLVKRTGEKVFLECVQDMDHENMFWYRQDPGLGLRLIYFSYDVKMKEKGDIPEGYSVSREKKERFSLILESASTNQTSMYLCASSVQRGSTVTQYFGPGTRLTVL.

The rearrangement links TRBV4-3 to TRBJ2-7; TCRdb's D gene call, TRBD1, goes unchecked for lack of DNA. The CDR3 loop spans 15 amino acids. Germline V gene data show CDR1 as LGHNA and CDR2 as YSLEER. The chain's CDR3 is CASSQARDRAYEQYF.

V gene TRBV20-1 combines with J gene TRBJ1-2; TCRdb calls TRBD1, which cannot be checked without DNA. The CDR3 has 14 amino acids. Per the germline V gene, CDR1 is DFQATT and CDR2 is SNEGSKA (reference sequence). CDR3 residues: CSARDLGQPQGYTF.

CDR3 amino acids: CATHDSNNSPLHF. The V and J genes are TRBV15 and TRBJ1-6; without DNA, the TCRdb call of TRBD1 cannot be checked. CDR1 and CDR2 from the germline V gene are LNHNV and YYDKDF (reference sequence). The CDR3 runs to 13 residues.